Listed here are 9 T cell receptor beta chains from one sample, sequenced in a study of technical replicates of blood from several donors. Assay: immunoSEQ multiplex PCR; the TCRdb copy retains only in-frame clones and omits some. Of around 69,000 clones in the sample, approximately 97% were seen once. Sequenced: T cells isolated from PBMCs. These receptors all stem from a human donor in good health.

This clone was detected only once. This chain uses TRBV10-1 with TRBJ2-7, with D unclear. Trimming pared 5 bases from V and 1 base from J, leaving 6 bases between. CDR3 length equals 12 residues. Germline CDR1 and CDR2: WNHNN and SYGVQD (reference sequence). The CDR3 loop reads CASSTESYEQYF. Here the CDR3 DNA reads TGCGCCAGCAGTACAGAATCCTACGAGCAGTACTTC.

For the CDR3, the DNA is TGTGCCAGCAGGGAGGACGGGGAAGCTTTCTTT. Its translation: CASREDGEAFF. This chain links TRBV25-1 with TRBJ1-1; D not resolved. V was trimmed by 6 bases and J by 8 bases, leaving 10 bases between them. The germline CDR1 and CDR2 sequences are MGHDK and SYGVNS. The length of the CDR3 is 11 residues. Drawing the rest from reference TRBV25-1 and TRBJ1-1, the complete variable domain is EADIYQTPRYLVIGTGKKITLECSQTMGHDKMYWYQQDPGMELHLIHYSYGVNSTEKGDLSSESTVSRIRTEHFPLTLESARPSHTSQYLCASREDGEAFFGQGTRLTVV.

This chain connects TRBV9 to TRBJ1-1; 7 bases are a match to TRBD1. V dropped 0 bases and J dropped 7; count of bases not matched to a gene: 9. The CDR3 sequence is 15 residues long. Germline CDR1 is SGDLS and CDR2 is YYNGEE. The CDR3 nucleotides are TGTGCCAGCAGCGTAGGGCTGGACAGGTGGAGTGAAGCTTTCTTT. Its protein is CASSVGLDRWSEAFF.

CDR3 residues: CASFGGGFTDTQYF. The CDR3 DNA reads as TGTGCCAGTTTCGGCGGGGGGTTCACAGATACGCAGTATTTT. V gene TRBV5-4 combines with J gene TRBJ2-3, with 8 bases that match TRBD2. The CDR3 extends over 14 amino acids. V shed 8 bases, J shed 2 bases, and the junction held 7 bases outside the gene matches. Germline lookup yields CDR1 SGHNT and CDR2 YYREEE (reference sequence).

The chain uses TRBV15 and TRBJ2-1, with 11 bases that match TRBD2. Per germline, CDR1 LNHNV and CDR2 YYDKDF (reference sequence). Trimming took 1 base from V and 7 from J; bases not matched to a gene: 12. CDR3 length: 18 amino acids. CDR3: CATSRVRVASGGLNEQFF. In nucleotides, the CDR3 is TGTGCCACCAGCAGAGTCAGGGTGGCTAGCGGGGGGCTAAATGAGCAGTTCTTC.

This clone was counted a few times. This chain uses TRBV4-1 with TRBJ1-1; TRBD1 matches at 8 bases. V lost 3 bases, J lost 5 bases, and 8 bases stayed unmatched. The CDR3 covers 15 residues. CDR1 is MGHRA and CDR2 is YSYEKL in the germline V gene. The CDR3 is CASSQSGGRVTEAFF. CDR3 DNA sequence: TGCGCCAGCAGCCAGTCAGGGGGCCGAGTAACTGAAGCTTTCTTT.

The chain links TRBV12-2 to TRBJ1-2. TRBV12-2 is a pseudogene locus. The CDR3 length is 15 residues. CDR3 sequence: CASRLQTGLNYGYTF. The DNA for the CDR3 is TGTGCAAGTCGCTTACAAACGGGACTTAACTATGGCTACACCTTC.

This chain links TRBV7-9 with TRBJ2-1; 15 bases map to TRBD2. CDR1 and CDR2 (germline): SEHNR, FQNEAQ (reference sequence). Losses at the gene ends were 4 bases for V and 0 bases for J; bases not matched to a gene: 7. The CDR3 has 19 amino acids. The CDR3 coding sequence is TGTGCCAGCAGCTACTCGGGACTAGCGGGAGGTCGCTCCTACAATGAGCAGTTCTTC. Its translation is CASSYSGLAGGRSYNEQFF. The entire variable domain, with the rest obtained from reference TRBV7-9 and TRBJ2-1, is as follows: DTGVSQNPRHKITKRGQNVTFRCDPISEHNRLYWYRQTLGQGPEFLTYFQNEAQLEKSRLLSDRFSAERPKGSFSTLEIQRTEQGDSAMYLCASSYSGLAGGRSYNEQFFGPGTRLTVL.

The chain is built from TRBV30 and TRBJ1-6; D unclear. This CDR3 spans 15 amino acids. Germline CDR1 is GTSNPN and CDR2 is SVGIG (reference sequence). V was trimmed by 0 bases and J by 7 bases, leaving 13 bases between them. In DNA form, the CDR3 reads TGTGCCTGGAGTGTCTTTGGAGGCCTGAATTCACCCCTCCACTTT. Amino acid sequence: CAWSVFGGLNSPLHF.